The 3 T cell receptor beta chains reported below all come from one sample, sequenced in a study of response to subunit inactivated influenza vaccine. MiXCR, run by TCRdb on the RT-PCR reads, gives a single entry per CDR3 protein. The sample has hundreds of thousands of distinct CDR3 sequences, 11% seen once. The data were also submitted as part of a second study, on T cells expressing NK-cell markers. That study reports: TCR beta libraries carry UMIs added by 5'RACE template switching.

Sample: PBMCs from blood, taken on the day of vaccination. The receptor set was obtained from a man aged 50 to 59 who received an inactivated influenza vaccine.

This clonotype was seen a few times. The J gene is TRBJ2-7, the V gene TRBV28; 9 bases line up with TRBD1. The CDR3 has 16 residues. In germline, CDR1 is MDHEN, CDR2 SYDVKM. Trimming cost V 3 bases and J 2 bases; bases outside gene matches: 8. The CDR3, as DNA: TGTGCCAGCAGTTTTACGGCCGGGACAGGGCCCTACGAGCAGTACTTC. Translation gives CASSFTAGTGPYEQYF.

This sequence joins TRBV20-1 and TRBJ2-5, with D unclear. V was cut by 4 bases and J by 4 bases, with 13 bases left in between. CDR3 length: 13 residues. The germline gives CDR1 DFQATT, CDR2 SNEGSKA (reference sequence). Here the CDR3 reads CSATPPGLETQYF. CDR3 sequence (DNA): TGCAGTGCTACCCCCCCCGGTTTAGAGACCCAGTACTTC.

This clonotype was counted only a few times. This chain uses TRBV5-6 with TRBJ2-7; D unclear. There are 12 residues in the CDR3. Germline lookup yields CDR1 SGHDT and CDR2 YYEEEE. V lost 0 bases to trimming and J lost 9 bases, with 10 bases between them. The CDR3 reads CASSLASTVQYF. In DNA, the CDR3 is TGTGCCAGCAGCTTGGCCTCGACCGTGCAGTACTTC.